A single sample is the source of the 24 T cell receptor beta chains below, sequenced in a study of blood T cell repertoires in COVID-19. Clones were sequenced by immunoSEQ multiplex PCR, and TCRdb holds only the in-frame ones, with some missing. This table has 300,000 to 400,000 clones, more than 70% appearing once. The sequenced sample was peripheral blood. The receptors were sampled from a woman aged 50 to 65 who had recovered from COVID-19.

This chain joins TRBV5-4 and TRBJ2-7; unclear D gene. V shed 4 bases and J shed 6 bases, with 8 bases lying between them. The CDR3 runs 11 residues. Germline loops: CDR1 SGHNT, CDR2 YYREEE (reference sequence). The CDR3 DNA is TGTGCCAGCAGCGTGAATAGCGAGCAGTACTTC. Its translation: CASSVNSEQYF.

J is TRBJ2-5 and V is TRBV5-1; TRBD1 agrees at 7 bases. This CDR3 comprises 14 residues. J gave up 2 bases and V 4 bases, and 5 bases lay outside the gene matches. From germline, CDR1 is SGHRS and CDR2 YFSETQ. The CDR3: CASSRPGQQETQYF. The CDR3 nucleotides read TGCGCCAGCAGCAGACCGGGACAGCAAGAGACCCAGTACTTC.

The chain combines TRBV5-6 with TRBJ2-5, with 9 bases matching TRBD2. Germline CDR1 and CDR2: SGHDT and YYEEEE. This CDR3 contains 14 residues. The V gene end was trimmed by 5 bases and the J gene end by 3 bases; junction bases not matched to a gene: 5. CDR3 sequence (DNA): TGTGCCAGCAGTGCTAGCGGGGTTGAAGAGACCCAGTACTTC. Protein: CASSASGVEETQYF.

This clone was found once. The rearrangement links TRBV4-3 to TRBJ1-2; D remains ambiguous. The CDR3 runs to 14 residues. The V and J ends lost 0 bases and 5 bases respectively, with 10 bases between them. Per germline, CDR1 LGHNA and CDR2 YSLEER. CDR3 amino acids: CASSQDAGVYGYTF. The DNA of the CDR3 is TGCGCCAGCAGCCAAGATGCGGGAGTATATGGCTACACCTTC.

The CDR3 coding sequence is TGCGCCAGCAGCCAATCAGGGGTGGGGTCTGGGGCCAACGTCCTGACTTTC. This encodes CASSQSGVGSGANVLTF. This chain uses TRBV4-1 with TRBJ2-6; TRBD1 is a possible D gene (6 bases). Trimming left V 2 bases short and J 1 base short, with 12 bases between. Germline V gene data show CDR1 as MGHRA and CDR2 as YSYEKL. This CDR3 contains 17 residues.

CDR3 region: CASSQERYSNQPQHF. The CDR3 region has the DNA TGCGCCAGCAGCCAAGAGAGATATAGCAATCAGCCCCAGCATTTT. The chain couples TRBV4-1 to TRBJ1-5; D is unclear. The germline V gene has CDR1 MGHRA and CDR2 YSYEKL. V dropped 0 bases and J dropped 0 bases, with 6 bases sitting between them. This CDR3 comprises 15 residues.

The rearrangement uses TRBV20-1 and TRBJ2-1; weak D call: TRBD2 (5 bases). Germline values: CDR1 DFQATT, CDR2 SNEGSKA (reference sequence). The CDR3 loop spans 11 amino acids. Trimming pared 7 bases from V and 7 bases from J, leaving 11 bases between. CDR3 in amino acids: CSVTRENEQFF. CDR3 DNA sequence: TGCAGTGTTACGAGGGAAAATGAGCAGTTCTTC.

V gene TRBV6-2 or TRBV6-3 combines with J gene TRBJ1-1; 8 bases are a match to TRBD1. V lost 4 bases and J lost 5; bases outside the gene matches: 9. Germline V gene lookup returns CDR1 MNHEY and CDR2 SVGEGT. CDR3 size: 15 residues. The CDR3 sequence: CASSLETGAVTEAFF. CDR3 DNA: TGTGCCAGCAGTTTGGAGACAGGGGCTGTTACTGAAGCTTTCTTT.

On this clone: The sample has other DNA sequences that encode this CDR3 too. The rearrangement uses TRBV5-1 and TRBJ2-3, with TRBD2 as a possible D gene (6 bases). Germline V CDR1 and CDR2: SGHRS, YFSETQ. This CDR3 comprises 14 residues. The V end lost 3 bases, the J end lost 0 bases, and 8 bases lay between the germline ends. The CDR3 DNA reads as TGCGCCAGCAGCTCGGGACTTAGCACAGATACGCAGTATTTT. Amino acid sequence: CASSSGLSTDTQYF.

V gene TRBV27 combines with J gene TRBJ1-3; the D gene is possibly TRBD1 (6 bases). The germline V gene encodes CDR1 MNHEY and CDR2 SMNVEV (reference sequence). Trimming pared 9 bases from V and 1 base from J, leaving 22 bases between. The CDR3 is 17 residues long. The CDR3 bases are TGTGCCAGGCGCGGAGAGACCTACAGGGCGTCTGGAAACACCATATATTTT. Residues: CARRGETYRASGNTIYF.

V usage is TRBV6-5 and J usage is TRBJ1-1; no clear D gene. The CDR3 runs 14 residues. Trimming took 3 bases from V and 1 from J, leaving 9 bases between them. The germline V gene encodes CDR1 MNHEY and CDR2 SVGAGI. The CDR3 bases are TGTGCCAGCAGTTATGTCCAGTCGAACACTGAAGCTTTCTTT. Its protein is CASSYVQSNTEAFF.

The rearrangement links TRBV29-1 to TRBJ2-5; D unclear. V lost 2 bases to trimming and J lost 0 bases, with 4 bases between them. The CDR3 is 12 residues long. Per germline, CDR1 SQVTM and CDR2 ANQGSEA. CDR3 region: CSVENNQETQYF. DNA for the CDR3: TGCAGCGTTGAAAACAACCAAGAGACCCAGTACTTC.

This clone was detected only a few times. The chain combines TRBV5-1 with TRBJ1-1; the D gene is possibly TRBD1 (5 bases). Trimming removed 0 bases from V and 3 bases from J, with 9 bases in between. Germline V gene data show CDR1 as SGHRS and CDR2 as YFSETQ. The CDR3 is 14 residues long. CDR3: CASSLGGSHTEAFF. The CDR3 DNA reads TGCGCCAGCAGCTTGGGGGGCAGCCACACTGAAGCTTTCTTT.

This clone was observed a handful of times. This sequence joins TRBV5-4 and TRBJ1-2; tentatively, D is TRBD1 (6 bases). V was shortened by 5 bases and J by 4 bases, with 15 bases between the two germline ends. Germline V gene sequence: CDR1 SGHNT, CDR2 YYREEE (reference sequence). The CDR3 is 14 amino acids. In DNA form, the CDR3 reads TGTGCCAGCAGAACATACAGGGAAGGCTATGGCTACACCTTC. Translation gives CASRTYREGYGYTF.

The chain employs TRBV28 and TRBJ1-1; no clear D gene. CDR3 size: 12 residues. The V end was cut by 2 bases, the J end by 11 bases, with 12 bases between. The germline V gene encodes CDR1 MDHEN and CDR2 SYDVKM. The CDR3: CASSLRYSIAFF. As DNA, the CDR3 is TGTGCCAGCAGTTTACGATACAGTATCGCTTTCTTT.

The gene calls are TRBV28 and TRBJ1-1; unclear D gene. CDR1 and CDR2 (germline): MDHEN, SYDVKM. Trimming shortened V by 1 base and J by 1 base, and 7 bases separated the two germline ends. CDR3 length equals 14 residues. The CDR3 is CASSLSEANTEAFF. CDR3 in DNA: TGTGCCAGCAGTTTATCTGAGGCGAACACTGAAGCTTTCTTT.

The rearrangement links TRBV27 to TRBJ2-1, with a weak D call TRBD1 (6 bases). Trimming removed 2 bases at V and 0 bases at J, with 11 bases between. Germline V gene data show CDR1 as MNHEY and CDR2 as SMNVEV (reference sequence). The CDR3 consists of 16 residues. This CDR3 reads CASSLHRVSSYNEQFF. In nucleotides, the CDR3 is TGTGCCAGCAGTTTACACAGGGTCAGCTCCTACAATGAGCAGTTCTTC.

V gene TRBV7-2 combines with J gene TRBJ2-7; the match to TRBD1 covers 9 bases. The germline gives CDR1 SGHTA, CDR2 FQGNSA. The junction had 7 bases not matched to a gene; V was cut back by 5 bases and J by 2 bases. The CDR3 loop spans 15 amino acids. This CDR3 is CASSLDRGVPYEQYF. CDR3 coding DNA: TGTGCCAGCAGCCTCGACAGGGGGGTTCCCTACGAGCAGTACTTC. Looking up the rest from reference TRBV7-2 and TRBJ2-7 gives the full variable domain: GAGVSQSPSNKVTEKGKDVELRCDPISGHTALYWYRQSLGQGLEFLIYFQGNSAPDKSGLPSDRFSAERTGGSVSTLTIQRTQQEDSAVYLCASSLDRGVPYEQYFGPGTRLTVT.

The gene calls are TRBV18 and TRBJ2-5, with D maybe TRBD1 (8 bases). The CDR3 spans 14 residues. The V gene lost 2 bases and the J gene lost 4 bases, with 11 bases spanning the gap. Germline V gene sequence: CDR1 KGHSH, CDR2 LQKENI. The CDR3 here is CASSPNRGGETQYF. In DNA form, the CDR3 reads TGTGCCAGCTCACCAAACAGGGGGGGAGAGACCCAGTACTTC. The complete variable domain, with remaining parts taken from reference TRBV18 and TRBJ2-5, reads NAGVMQNPRHLVRRRGQEARLRCSPMKGHSHVYWYRQLPEEGLKFMVYLQKENIIDESGMPKERFSAEFPKEGPSILRIQQVVRGDSAAYFCASSPNRGGETQYFGPGTRLLVL.

The chain links TRBV6-1 to TRBJ1-1; perhaps TRBD1 as D (6 bases). Germline values: CDR1 MNHNS, CDR2 SASEGT. This CDR3 spans 14 amino acids. V was pared by 6 bases and J by 4 bases, with 15 bases between. The CDR3 protein is CASRSLRGGTEAFF. For the CDR3, the DNA is TGTGCCAGCAGGTCCCTTAGGGGGGGCACTGAAGCTTTCTTT.

The chain links TRBV12-3 or TRBV12-4 to TRBJ1-1, with a possible D match to TRBD1 (6 bases). With 8 bases removed from V and 0 bases from J, the gap between germline ends came to 10 bases. CDR3 length: 13 amino acids. CDR3 coding DNA: TGTGCCAGCGTCAGGGGATTGAACACTGAAGCTTTCTTT. Protein: CASVRGLNTEAFF.

The rearrangement links TRBV4-3 to TRBJ1-4; D call uncertain. Germline loops: CDR1 LGHNA, CDR2 YSLEER. The ends were cut back, 0 bases at V and 6 bases at J, with 5 bases in the middle. This CDR3 contains 13 residues. The chain's CDR3 is CASSQDLDEKLFF. For the CDR3, the DNA is TGCGCCAGCAGCCAAGATTTAGATGAAAAACTGTTTTTT.

J is TRBJ2-3 and V is TRBV2, with 9 bases lining up with TRBD2. The CDR3 is made up of 15 amino acids. V was clipped by 11 bases and J by 2 bases; unmatched bases: 11. The germline V gene encodes CDR1 SNHLY and CDR2 FYNNEI. The CDR3 spells CAGSGRQVNTDTQYF. DNA for the CDR3: TGTGCCGGGAGCGGGAGGCAGGTGAACACAGATACGCAGTATTTT.

The rearrangement joins TRBV20-1 to TRBJ2-3; a possible D gene is TRBD2 (5 bases). The germline V gene has CDR1 DFQATT and CDR2 SNEGSKA (reference sequence). The V and J ends lost 3 bases and 1 base respectively, with 11 bases between them. This CDR3 is 14 amino acids long. Here the CDR3 DNA reads TGCAGTGCTAGTGGGCGGGTCGGCACAGATACGCAGTATTTT. Residues: CSASGRVGTDTQYF.